This is a list of T cell receptor beta chains from one sample in a study of cytomegalovirus exposure and HLA in healthy donors. The table came from immunoSEQ multiplex PCR; TCRdb's copy has only in-frame clones and leaves some out. The data contain roughly 70,000 clones, about 82% of them singletons. Specimen: PBMCs. The receptors shown here come from a man aged 25 to 40 in good health and CMV-seronegative. The CDR3 runs from the conserved cysteine through the conserved F or W. A D gene is named only where the DNA matches it firmly. The listing skips clone size in some rows; elsewhere it reads once, few, many or a size class.

size,V,J,length,D,CDR3,DNA
-,TRBV15,TRBJ1-6,15,-,CATSRESTAGPPLHF,TGTGCCACCAGCAGAGAATCCACGGCGGGGCCACCCCTCCACTTT
-,TRBV19,TRBJ2-5,13,-,CASSIAGVETQYF,TGTGCCAGTAGTATAGCGGGAGTGGAGACCCAGTACTTC
few,TRBV27,TRBJ1-5,15,-,CASSLKGDKSKPQHF,TGTGCCAGCAGTTTAAAGGGAGACAAGAGCAAGCCCCAGCATTTT
-,TRBV11-3,TRBJ2-1,13,-,CASSLRMTGQQFF,TGTGCCAGCAGCTTAAGGATGACAGGCCAGCAGTTCTTC
-,TRBV4-2,TRBJ2-7,14,TRBD1,CASSQGRQGYEQYF,TGTGCCAGCAGCCAAGGGAGACAGGGTTACGAGCAGTACTTC
-,TRBV19,TRBJ2-1,15,-,CASRPQGGWNNEQFF,TGTGCCAGTAGGCCCCAGGGAGGTTGGAACAATGAGCAGTTCTTC
-,TRBV10-3,TRBJ1-1,15,-,CAISTKGEFDTEAFF,TGTGCCATCAGTACTAAGGGGGAATTTGACACTGAAGCTTTCTTT
-,TRBV2,TRBJ1-5,14,-,CVSSDQGSNQPQHF,TGTGTCAGCAGTGATCAGGGTAGCAATCAGCCCCAGCATTTT
-,TRBV2,TRBJ1-5,15,-,CASREQGARNQPQHF,TGTGCCAGCAGGGAGCAGGGTGCTCGGAATCAGCCCCAGCATTTT
-,TRBV10-3,TRBJ2-2,16,-,CAISDPGHLNTGELFF,TGTGCCATCAGTGATCCGGGACACCTGAACACCGGGGAGCTGTTTTTT
few,TRBV7-2,TRBJ2-3,17,TRBD2,CASSSRTSGSEADTQYF,TGTGCCAGCAGCTCTCGGACTAGCGGGAGCGAGGCAGATACGCAGTATTTT
-,TRBV4-1,TRBJ2-1,15,TRBD2,CASSRLAISFNEQFF,TGCGCCAGCAGCCGACTAGCGATTTCTTTCAATGAGCAGTTCTTC
few,TRBV6-5,TRBJ1-2,15,TRBD1,CASSVRQGVMSGYTF,TGTGCCAGCAGCGTACGACAGGGGGTAATGTCTGGCTACACCTTC
-,TRBV27,TRBJ1-1,21,TRBD1,CASSLRFPDRDRGTVNTEAFF,TGTGCCAGCAGTTTAAGATTTCCAGACCGGGACAGGGGAACGGTGAACACTGAAGCTTTCTTT
-,TRBV27,TRBJ1-5,17,TRBD1,CASSAGQGFNSVEPQHF,TGTGCCAGCAGTGCGGGACAGGGGTTCAATTCGGTAGAGCCCCAGCATTTT
-,TRBV25-1,TRBJ1-1,14,TRBD1,CASSHGTGADEAFF,TGTGCCAGCAGTCACGGGACAGGGGCTGATGAAGCTTTCTTT
-,TRBV9,TRBJ1-3,16,-,CASSDGVGRRGNTIYF,TGTGCCAGCAGCGATGGGGTGGGGCGGCGAGGAAACACCATATATTTT
-,TRBV7-2,TRBJ2-1,17,TRBD2,CASSLAGGPSSYNEQFF,TGTGCCAGCAGCTTAGCGGGAGGGCCCTCCTCCTACAATGAGCAGTTCTTC
once,TRBV7-2,TRBJ2-4,16,TRBD2,CASSWVAGGLGNIQYF,TGTGCCAGCAGCTGGGTAGCGGGAGGGTTGGGAAACATTCAGTACTTC
-,TRBV10-3,TRBJ2-3,19,-,CATGGGQNLVTKDSDTQYF,TGTGCCACCGGAGGTGGTCAGAATCTAGTTACCAAGGATTCAGATACGCAGTATTTT